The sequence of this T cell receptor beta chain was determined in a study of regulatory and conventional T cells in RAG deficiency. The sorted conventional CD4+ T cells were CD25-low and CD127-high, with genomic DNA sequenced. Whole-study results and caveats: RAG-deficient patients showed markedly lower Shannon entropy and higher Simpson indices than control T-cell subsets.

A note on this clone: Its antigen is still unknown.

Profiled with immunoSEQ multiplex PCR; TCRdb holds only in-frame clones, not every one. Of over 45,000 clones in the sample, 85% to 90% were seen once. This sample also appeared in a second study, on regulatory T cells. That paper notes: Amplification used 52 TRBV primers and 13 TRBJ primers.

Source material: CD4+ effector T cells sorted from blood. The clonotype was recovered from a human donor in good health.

CDR3 coding DNA: TGTGCCAGCAGCCCGGAGGCTGGGGCCGGTTCTACATATAATTCACCCCTCCACTTT. Translating it yields CASSPEAGAGSTYNSPLHF. V is TRBV5-4 and J is TRBJ1-6, with D possibly matching TRBD1 (5 bases). Trimming cost V 4 bases and J 4 bases, with 24 bases left between them. CDR1 SGHNT and CDR2 YYREEE come from the germline V gene (reference sequence). This CDR3 spans 19 amino acids.